This record looks at one T cell receptor (beta chain) sequence and its context. Per the authors' pipeline: Reference gene primers were amplified, and this amplification served to estimate nucleated cell counts. Method: immunoSEQ multiplex PCR; TCRdb's copy keeps in-frame clones and lacks some. Clonal size and the V and J genes are those of that table, whereas D and trimming came from the DNA. The data show under 250,000 clones, approximately 86% seen once. The data were obtained in a study of blood T cell repertoires in COVID-19. In the study overall: COVID-19 samples collected from the United States, Italy and Spain covered acute and convalescent phases. T cells, B-cell-depleted T cells, or PBMCs provided the cDNA or gDNA that served as material.

The length of the CDR3 is 13 residues. Trimming stripped 4 bases from V and 3 bases from J, with 7 bases between. Germline V CDR1 and CDR2: SNHLY, FYNNEI. The V gene is TRBV2, the J gene TRBJ1-5; possibly TRBD1 for D (5 bases). The receptor comes from a woman aged 60-75 years who had recovered from COVID-19. Source material: peripheral blood. The CDR3 coding sequence is TGTGCCAGCAGTGGACAGTTCAATCAGCCCCAGCATTTT. The encoded protein is CASSGQFNQPQHF.